Shown below are 31 T cell receptor beta chains from a single sample sequenced in a study of blood T cell repertoires in COVID-19 (dated by TCRdb to about 2020). The library was built by means of the immunoSEQ multiplex PCR assay. Held by TCRdb, this immuneACCESS table contains in-frame sequences only and omits some clones. Under half of the omission traces to an unresolved V gene where checked; the cause of the rest is unknown. The sample data list fewer than 30,000 clones, and about 94% of these were observed just once. The ten largest account for 4% of the sample. Sequencing was carried out using peripheral blood. The receptors stem from a human donor with active COVID-19. The donor label of this sample is uncertain.

The V gene is TRBV28, the J gene TRBJ2-1; D might be TRBD2 (7 bases). The V end was cut by 10 bases, the J end by 8 bases, with 18 bases between. This CDR3 region has 13 residues. The germline CDR1 and CDR2 sequences are MDHEN and SYDVKM. CDR3 region: CATFKRDIHEQFF. CDR3 coding DNA: TGTGCCACTTTTAAGCGGGACATCCATGAGCAGTTCTTC.

The chain uses TRBV4-1 and TRBJ2-5; D might be TRBD2 (7 bases). Germline CDR1 and CDR2: MGHRA and YSYEKL. Trimming took off 0 bases at V and 1 base at J, with 12 bases between the two ends. The CDR3 length is 16 residues. CDR3 residues: CASSQDQGGGQETQYF. The CDR3 region has the DNA TGCGCCAGCAGCCAAGATCAAGGGGGGGGCCAAGAGACCCAGTACTTC.

This chain uses TRBV7-9 with TRBJ1-1; TRBD1 matches 7 bases. Germline loops: CDR1 SEHNR, CDR2 FQNEAQ (reference sequence). The CDR3 is 13 amino acids. V lost 4 bases, J lost 4 bases, and 3 bases stayed unmatched. The CDR3, as DNA: TGTGCCAGCAGCTCAACAGGGGTCACTGAAGCTTTCTTT. This gives the protein CASSSTGVTEAFF.

The CDR3 here is CASSFLEPPYEQYF. CDR3 in DNA: TGTGCCAGCAGTTTCCTAGAGCCCCCTTACGAGCAGTACTTC. The V and J genes are TRBV27 and TRBJ2-7; D not certain. This CDR3 has 14 amino acids. Trimming pared 3 bases from V and 4 bases from J, leaving 13 bases between. CDR1 is MNHEY, CDR2 SMNVEV, per germline (reference sequence).

The CDR3 sequence: CASSTILAGAYNEQFF. The CDR3 nucleotides are TGTGCCAGTAGTACCATACTAGCGGGAGCCTACAATGAGCAGTTCTTC. This chain uses TRBV19 with TRBJ2-1, with 11 bases that match TRBD2. Trimming removed 4 bases from V and 2 bases from J; junction bases left unmatched: 4. Germline V gene data show CDR1 as LNHDA and CDR2 as SQIVND (reference sequence). This CDR3 has 16 amino acids.

The chain uses TRBV7-6 and TRBJ2-7; 11 nucleotides match TRBD2. V dropped 6 bases and J dropped 6; count of bases not matched to a gene: 13. Per germline, CDR1 SGHVS and CDR2 FNYEAQ. The CDR3 runs 16 residues. The DNA of the CDR3 is TGTGCCAGCAGAAAAGGGAATTTGCTAGCGGGAGGCGAGCAGTACTTC. Protein product: CASRKGNLLAGGEQYF.

This clone was found once. V and J are TRBV7-2 and TRBJ1-2, with D perhaps TRBD1 (6 bases). Germline V CDR1 and CDR2: SGHTA, FQGNSA. Trimming stripped 5 bases from V and 7 bases from J, with 17 bases between. The CDR3 runs to 14 residues. The CDR3 bases are TGTGCCAGCAGCCCCGCAAACAGGGATGCTGGCTACACCTTC. Amino acid sequence: CASSPANRDAGYTF. Drawing the rest from reference TRBV7-2 and TRBJ1-2, the complete variable domain is GAGVSQSPSNKVTEKGKDVELRCDPISGHTALYWYRQSLGQGLEFLIYFQGNSAPDKSGLPSDRFSAERTGGSVSTLTIQRTQQEDSAVYLCASSPANRDAGYTFGSGTRLTVV.

The chain couples TRBV29-1 to TRBJ1-1, with D uncertain. V lost 3 bases to trimming and J lost 5 bases, with 7 bases between them. CDR3 size: 11 residues. Germline V CDR1 and CDR2: SQVTM, ANQGSEA. CDR3 loop: CSVEMRTEAFF. CDR3 DNA: TGCAGCGTTGAGATGAGGACTGAAGCTTTCTTT. Supplemented by reference TRBV29-1 and TRBJ1-1, the full variable domain reads SAVISQKPSRDICQRGTSLTIQCQVDSQVTMMFWYRQQPGQSLTLIATANQGSEATYESGFVIDKFPISRPNLTFSTLTVSNMSPEDSSIYLCSVEMRTEAFFGQGTRLTVV.

The chain carries TRBV7-9 and TRBJ2-3; 8 bases are a match to TRBD1. This CDR3 region has 16 residues. Germline loops: CDR1 SEHNR, CDR2 FQNEAQ (reference sequence). V dropped 1 base and J dropped 0; count of bases not matched to a gene: 3. DNA of the CDR3: TGTGCCAGCAGCTTAGTCAGGGGGCGAAGCACAGATACGCAGTATTTT. This codes for CASSLVRGRSTDTQYF. The whole variable domain, remainder taken from reference TRBV7-9 and TRBJ2-3, is DTGVSQNPRHKITKRGQNVTFRCDPISEHNRLYWYRQTLGQGPEFLTYFQNEAQLEKSRLLSDRFSAERPKGSFSTLEIQRTEQGDSAMYLCASSLVRGRSTDTQYFGPGTRLTVL.

The chain's CDR3 is CASSLEAGKAGELFF. The DNA of the CDR3 is TGTGCCAGCAGCTTAGAGGCGGGAAAGGCCGGGGAGCTGTTTTTT. J is TRBJ2-2 and V is TRBV7-6, with a possible D match to TRBD2 (6 bases). Germline CDR1 is SGHVS and CDR2 is FNYEAQ. This CDR3 spans 15 amino acids. V dropped 1 base and J dropped 6 bases, with 12 bases sitting between them. Full variable domain (outside the CDR3, taken from reference TRBV7-6 and TRBJ2-2): GAGVSQSPRYKVTKRGQDVALRCDPISGHVSLYWYRQALGQGPEFLTYFNYEAQQDKSGLPNDRFSAERPEGSISTLTIQRTEQRDSAMYRCASSLEAGKAGELFFGEGSRLTVL.

The chain recombines TRBV6-2 or TRBV6-3 with TRBJ2-7; 7 positions agree with TRBD2. The germline CDR1 and CDR2 sequences are MNHEY and SVGEGT. The CDR3 sequence is 18 residues long. After removal of 7 bases from V and 0 bases from J, the junction contained 18 bases not matched to a gene. The CDR3 loop reads CASTPIERSGKSSYEQYF. CDR3 bases: TGTGCCAGCACCCCTATCGAGAGAAGCGGGAAGAGCTCCTACGAGCAGTACTTC.

This chain joins TRBV28 and TRBJ2-7, with 9 bases lining up with TRBD1. CDR1 is MDHEN and CDR2 is SYDVKM in the germline V gene. With 3 bases clipped from V and 0 bases from J, the junction kept 24 bases outside the gene matches. The CDR3 length is 22 residues. The CDR3 nucleotides are TGTGCCAGCAGTTTTTCTACCGCCGGGGGACAGGGTCGATTCGGGACCTCCTACGAGCAGTACTTC. Protein product: CASSFSTAGGQGRFGTSYEQYF.

V and J are TRBV2 and TRBJ2-7; TRBD1 might be the D (6 bases). The V and J ends lost 4 bases and 6 bases respectively, with 10 bases between them. Per the germline V gene, CDR1 is SNHLY and CDR2 is FYNNEI. This CDR3 comprises 12 residues. This chain's CDR3 is CASSADRLEQYF. For the CDR3, the DNA is TGTGCCAGCAGTGCGGACAGACTCGAGCAGTACTTC.

This clone was found once. V is TRBV11-3 and J is TRBJ2-6; TRBD1 matches at 8 bases. Germline lookup yields CDR1 SGHNT and CDR2 YENEEA. This CDR3 spans 17 amino acids. With V trimmed by 4 bases and J by 4 bases, 9 bases remained unmatched. The CDR3 reads CASSSGQGASGANVLTF. The CDR3 DNA reads TGTGCCAGCAGCTCCGGGCAGGGGGCGTCCGGGGCCAACGTCCTGACTTTC.

This clone was observed once. J is TRBJ2-2 and V is TRBV3-1 (or the pseudogene TRBV3-2), with 11 bases identical to TRBD1. The CDR3 loop spans 15 amino acids. The germline CDR1 and CDR2 sequences are LGHDT and YNNKEL (reference sequence). The V and J ends lost 8 bases and 0 bases, in that order; junction bases with no gene match: 2. CDR3 protein: CASGGQGANTGELFF. For the CDR3, the DNA is TGTGCCAGCGGGGGACAGGGGGCGAACACCGGGGAGCTGTTTTTT.

The rearrangement links TRBV3-1 (or the pseudogene TRBV3-2) to TRBJ2-1, with D perhaps matching TRBD1 (5 bases). CDR3 length: 15 amino acids. Trimming took off 0 bases at V and 2 bases at J, with 8 bases between the two ends. Germline lookup yields CDR1 LGHDT and CDR2 YNNKEL (reference sequence). This CDR3 reads CASSQEVTAYNEQFF. The CDR3 region has the DNA TGTGCCAGCAGCCAAGAAGTGACAGCCTACAATGAGCAGTTCTTC.

As to this clone: Germline is not matched at one junction end, which may reflect a read error. V and J are TRBV18 and TRBJ2-6; no reliable D call. Germline V gene sequence: CDR1 KGHSH, CDR2 LQKENI. The CDR3 is 13 residues long. The CDR3: CASSHSEANVLTF. CDR3 nucleotide sequence: TGTGCCAGCTCACACTCTGAGGCCAACGTCCTGACTTTC.

The J gene is TRBJ1-2, the V gene TRBV5-1; perhaps TRBD1 as D (5 bases). V lost 4 bases and J 0 bases, leaving 7 bases between the germline ends. From germline, CDR1 is SGHRS and CDR2 YFSETQ. The CDR3 has 13 amino acids. The CDR3 nucleotides are TGCGCCAGCAGCGACAGCGCTAACTATGGCTACACCTTC. Encoded protein: CASSDSANYGYTF.

The chain has TRBV4-1 and TRBJ1-2; D is undetermined. V was pared by 1 base and J by 0 bases, with 6 bases between. CDR1 and CDR2 from the germline V gene are MGHRA and YSYEKL. The CDR3 has 14 residues. For the CDR3, the DNA is TGCGCCAGCAGCCAAGTGTCGGCTAACTATGGCTACACCTTC. Its translation: CASSQVSANYGYTF.

The rearrangement joins TRBV19 to TRBJ2-5, with D maybe TRBD1 (5 bases). CDR3 size: 14 residues. From germline, CDR1 is LNHDA and CDR2 SQIVND (reference sequence). V dropped 6 bases and J dropped 1 base, with 12 bases sitting between them. In nucleotides, the CDR3 is TGTGCCAGTAGCCGGCAGGGCGGCCAAGAGACCCAGTACTTC. Protein sequence: CASSRQGGQETQYF.

The chain has TRBV2 and TRBJ1-1; TRBD1 agrees at 9 bases. The V gene's germline CDR1 is SNHLY and CDR2 FYNNEI. This CDR3 is built from 14 residues. After removal of 4 bases from V and 5 bases from J, the junction contained 5 bases not matched to a gene. CDR3 protein: CASSVETGGTEAFF. The CDR3 coding sequence is TGTGCCAGCAGTGTCGAGACAGGGGGGACTGAAGCTTTCTTT.

This clone has just a few counts. The chain combines TRBV4-2 with TRBJ2-1, with TRBD2 matching 8 bases. The germline V gene has CDR1 LGHNA and CDR2 YNFKEQ. V trimming: 1 base; J trimming: 0 bases; junction bases outside the gene matches: 5. CDR3 length: 17 residues. The CDR3 is CASSQGVLAGSYNEQFF. The CDR3 coding sequence is TGTGCCAGCAGCCAAGGGGTCCTAGCGGGCTCCTACAATGAGCAGTTCTTC.

The gene calls are TRBV3-1 (or the pseudogene TRBV3-2) and TRBJ1-2; D gene unclear. V was clipped by 0 bases and J by 8 bases, with 13 bases between them. The V gene's germline CDR1 is LGHDT and CDR2 YNNKEL (reference sequence). This CDR3 has 14 amino acids. CDR3 nucleotides: TGTGCCAGCAGCCAAGATAGGCAGGTCAGGGGCTACACCTTC. Translating gives CASSQDRQVRGYTF.

V gene TRBV2 combines with J gene TRBJ2-7; a possible D gene is TRBD1 (6 bases). Deletions cut 5 bases from V and 5 bases from J, with 25 bases between. This CDR3 has 17 residues. Germline CDR1 reads SNHLY; CDR2 reads FYNNEI. The CDR3 nucleotides are TGTGCCAGCAGTTTATATCCAACGACAGGCCAGATCCACGAGCAGTACTTC. Protein: CASSLYPTTGQIHEQYF.

This chain links TRBV10-3 with TRBJ2-7; D uncertain. Trimming removed 4 bases at V and 2 bases at J, with 9 bases between. Germline lookup yields CDR1 ENHRY and CDR2 SYGVKD. This CDR3 comprises 13 residues. The CDR3 DNA sequence: TGTGCCATCAGTGCCGTAGAAGCCTACGAGCAGTACTTC. It yields the protein CAISAVEAYEQYF.

The chain employs TRBV27 and TRBJ2-7; 12 positions agree with TRBD1. Trimming cost V 5 bases and J 7 bases; bases outside gene matches: 9. The germline gives CDR1 MNHEY, CDR2 SMNVEV (reference sequence). The CDR3 runs to 15 residues. The CDR3 region has the DNA TGTGCCAGCAGTGGGGGGACAGGGGGCTTGTGGGAGCAGTACTTC. Residues: CASSGGTGGLWEQYF.

This clone has only a few counts. The chain links TRBV4-1 to TRBJ1-6; D is unclear. This CDR3 has 17 residues. In germline, CDR1 is MGHRA, CDR2 YSYEKL. V lost 1 base and J lost 7, with 17 bases in between. CDR3 region: CASSQGGRGGLNSPLHF. DNA for the CDR3: TGCGCCAGCAGCCAAGGAGGCCGGGGTGGTTTGAATTCACCCCTCCACTTT.

CDR3 in amino acids: CASRPTGSGNTIYF. CDR3 nucleotides: TGTGCCAGCAGACCGACAGGTTCTGGAAACACCATATATTTT. The V call is TRBV27, the J call TRBJ1-3, with a weak D call TRBD1 (6 bases). V lost 6 bases to trimming and J lost 1 base, with 10 bases between them. This CDR3 has 14 residues. Germline lookup yields CDR1 MNHEY and CDR2 SMNVEV (reference sequence).

The rearrangement uses TRBV10-1 and TRBJ2-3; weak D call: TRBD2 (5 bases). The CDR3 is 15 residues long. Trimming took 3 bases from V and 4 from J, leaving 14 bases between them. Germline V lookup: CDR1 WNHNN, CDR2 SYGVQD (reference sequence). DNA for the CDR3: TGCGCCAGCAGTGAAGCGGAACCGTGGGCAGATACGCAGTATTTT. This translates into CASSEAEPWADTQYF.

V and J are TRBV7-9 and TRBJ1-4; 8 nucleotides agree with TRBD1. The V and J ends lost 4 bases and 2 bases, in that order; junction bases with no gene match: 3. The V gene's germline CDR1 is SEHNR and CDR2 FQNEAQ (reference sequence). The CDR3 consists of 15 residues. The CDR3 DNA reads as TGTGCCAGCAGCTCTACAGGGGGGACTAATGAAAAACTGTTTTTT. This encodes CASSSTGGTNEKLFF. The variable domain in full, completed from reference TRBV7-9 and TRBJ1-4, reads DTGVSQNPRHKITKRGQNVTFRCDPISEHNRLYWYRQTLGQGPEFLTYFQNEAQLEKSRLLSDRFSAERPKGSFSTLEIQRTEQGDSAMYLCASSSTGGTNEKLFFGSGTQLSVL.

A single count supports this clone. This chain uses TRBV5-4 with TRBJ2-5; D call uncertain. This CDR3 is 13 amino acids long. Germline V gene data show CDR1 as SGHNT and CDR2 as YYREEE (reference sequence). The V gene lost 2 bases and the J gene lost 2 bases, with 7 bases spanning the gap. CDR3 coding DNA: TGTGCCAGCAGCTTACAGTTACAAGAGACCCAGTACTTC. This gives the protein CASSLQLQETQYF.